This TCR beta chain was retrieved from a study of blood T cell repertoires in COVID-19 (dated by TCRdb to about 2020). Turning to the overall study: Samples from collaborators originated in the United States, Italy and Spain and spanned both the acute and convalescent phases of COVID-19. The material from the prospective study consisted of cDNA or gDNA derived from T cells, B-cell-depleted T cells, or PBMCs. Deeply sampled blood TCRbeta repertoires from subjects exposed to, actively infected with, or recovered from COVID-19 were included in the dataset. A freely available public database, intended as a resource for researchers studying the immune response to SARS-CoV-2, is where the repertoires were released. Samples were obtained from the ongoing ImmuneRACE study (first 160 participants) and from about 1,300 subjects provided by 6 global collaborators. Sample metadata almost always included a de-identified subject ID, COVID-19 status, age in years and sex. Where available, HLA class I and class II types were taken from metadata supplied by the sample provider and were not determined by assay-based typing. Points the paper makes about the study in general: The amount of clinical and demographic metadata varied by source and participant and was provided uncurated.

The germline V gene specifies SGHVS as CDR1 and FQNEAQ as CDR2. Its CDR3 holds 15 amino acids, cysteine through phenylalanine. The kept DNA is CDR3 alone, 45 bases in frame from the first base. V ends up 1 base short and J 5 bases short, with an unmatched junction base count of 2. As concerns this clone: Its antigen target is currently unknown. The input lacks base qualities; no much larger clone sits a single base away.

In Seattle, one collaborating source enrolled patients while the infection was active and tracked those patients longitudinally over the course of disease. Collaborating institutions collected whole blood in K2EDTA tubes following their own protocols. For TCRbeta analysis, collaborators shipped samples in one of three forms: frozen whole blood, isolated PBMCs, or DNA extracted from either of those sample types. TCRbeta CDR3 regions were amplified from genomic DNA by means of the immunoSEQ Assay, a bias-controlled multiplex PCR. As for the authors' bioinformatics: The number of nucleated cells in each sample was estimated by amplification of reference gene primers within the assay. Sequence reads were collapsed and filtered to measure the absolute abundance of every unique TCRbeta CDR3 rearrangement. Productive Simpson clonality was computed per sample as the square root of Simpson's diversity index over productive rearrangements. TCRdb carries this immuneACCESS record with in-frame sequences only. Its versions omit some clonotypes, under half of them owing to an unresolved V gene in the studies checked, with the rest unexplained. Clone size and V and J calls were adopted from that table, with D and trimming inferred from the DNA. For this sample there are approximately 300,000 clones; about nine tenths appear just once. The ten largest make up over 5% of the sample.

The sequenced sample consisted of peripheral blood. This chain is built from TRBV7-8 and TRBJ2-7; 13 bases in the middle match TRBD2. The source of this sequence is a woman between 50 and 59 years old with COVID-19, enrolled during active disease. The encoded CDR3 is CASSLGLAGGDEQYF. Read as DNA, the sequence is TGTGCCAGCAGCTTAGGACTAGCGGGAGGAGACGAGCAGTACTTC.